The next 7 T cell receptor beta chains were all read from a single sample in a study of blood T cells in healthy people across ages. PCR was performed a second time for 7 to 11 cycles using a sample-barcoded 5' primer and a J-beta primer mix. Each CDR3 protein gets one entry after TCRdb re-called the 5' RACE reads with MiXCR. The sample records roughly 1,500,000 distinct CDR3 sequences, approximately 32% being singletons. Source material: blood. These receptors were taken from a woman aged 25-40 years in good health.

The J gene is TRBJ2-5, the V gene TRBV4-1; perhaps D is TRBD1 or TRBD2 (5 bases each). This CDR3 spans 13 amino acids. CDR1 and CDR2 (germline): MGHRA, YSYEKL. Trimming took 2 bases from V and 12 from J, leaving 16 bases between them. The CDR3 loop reads CASSQIPGPPEYF. CDR3 in DNA: TGCGCCAGCAGCCAAATCCCGGGACCCCCCGAGTACTTC.

The table lists this clonotype with a few counts. The J gene is TRBJ2-5, the V gene TRBV6-1; a weak D match, TRBD1 (6 bases). Per germline, CDR1 MNHNS and CDR2 SASEGT. The CDR3 is 15 residues long. Between the trimmed V and J ends, which lost 0 bases and 6 bases, there was a span of 14 bases. CDR3 coding DNA: TGTGCCAGCAGTGAAGCCGTCAGGGGATTAAAGACCCAGTACTTC. This translates into CASSEAVRGLKTQYF.

The rearrangement joins TRBV20-1 to TRBJ2-1, with D unresolved. V lost 4 bases to trimming and J lost 7 bases, with 14 bases between them. The CDR3 spans 13 residues. Germline lookup yields CDR1 DFQATT and CDR2 SNEGSKA (reference sequence). The CDR3 here is CSAIRGSKNEQFF. CDR3 sequence (DNA): TGCAGTGCTATCCGTGGGTCCAAAAATGAGCAGTTCTTC.

This clonotype was observed a handful of times. The rearrangement uses TRBV5-1 and TRBJ2-5, with TRBD1 matching over 8 bases. V gave up 1 base and J gave up 4 bases; unmatched junction bases: 9. From germline, CDR1 is SGHRS and CDR2 YFSETQ. The CDR3 totals 16 residues. CDR3 sequence (DNA): TGCGCCAGCAGCTTGCGGACAGGGCTGTTGAGAGAGACCCAGTACTTC. Its translation is CASSLRTGLLRETQYF.

This clonotype was detected only a few times. The chain recombines TRBV6-1 with TRBJ2-1; 13 bases match TRBD2. V shed 6 bases and J 5 bases; nucleotides not matched to a gene: 7. Germline-derived CDR1 and CDR2 are MNHNS and SASEGT. This CDR3 comprises 16 residues. The DNA of the CDR3 is TGTGCCAGCAGAGCTACCGGGACTAGCGGGGACAATGAGCAGTTCTTC. It is translated as CASRATGTSGDNEQFF.

This clonotype has only a few counts. This sequence joins TRBV20-1 and TRBJ1-1; the match to TRBD1 covers 10 bases. Per the germline V gene, CDR1 is DFQATT and CDR2 is SNEGSKA (reference sequence). The CDR3 extends over 13 amino acids. The junction had 4 bases not matched to a gene; V was cut back by 6 bases and J by 3 bases. Here the CDR3 DNA reads TGCAGTGCCCCTGGACAGGGGGACACTGAAGCTTTCTTT. It specifies CSAPGQGDTEAFF.

The gene calls are TRBV30 and TRBJ2-1; D gene uncertain. Germline CDR1 GTSNPN, CDR2 SVGIG (reference sequence). This CDR3 is built from 15 residues. Trimming took off 1 base at V and 0 bases at J, with 10 bases between the two ends. The CDR3 coding sequence is TGTGCCTGGAGTGGGCAGGCCGACTCCTACAATGAGCAGTTCTTC. It encodes CAWSGQADSYNEQFF.